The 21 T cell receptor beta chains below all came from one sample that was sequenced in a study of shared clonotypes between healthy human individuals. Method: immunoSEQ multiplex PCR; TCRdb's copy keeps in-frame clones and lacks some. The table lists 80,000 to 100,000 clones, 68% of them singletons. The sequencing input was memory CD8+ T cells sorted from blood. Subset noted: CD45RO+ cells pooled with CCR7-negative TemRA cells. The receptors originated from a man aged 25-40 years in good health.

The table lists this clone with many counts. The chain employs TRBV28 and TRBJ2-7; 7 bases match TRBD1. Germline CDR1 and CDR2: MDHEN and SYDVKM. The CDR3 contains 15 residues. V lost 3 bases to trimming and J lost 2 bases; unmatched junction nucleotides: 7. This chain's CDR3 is CASSFRDRHTYEQYF. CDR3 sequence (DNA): TGTGCCAGCAGTTTCCGGGACAGACATACCTACGAGCAGTACTTC.

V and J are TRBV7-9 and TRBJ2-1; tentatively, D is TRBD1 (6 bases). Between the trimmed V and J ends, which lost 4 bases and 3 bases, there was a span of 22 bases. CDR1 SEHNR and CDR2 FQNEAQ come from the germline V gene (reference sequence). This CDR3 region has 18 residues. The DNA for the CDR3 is TGTGCCAGCAGCTACCACCGGATTGGGGGCGGAAGCTACAATGAGCAGTTCTTC. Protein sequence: CASSYHRIGGGSYNEQFF.

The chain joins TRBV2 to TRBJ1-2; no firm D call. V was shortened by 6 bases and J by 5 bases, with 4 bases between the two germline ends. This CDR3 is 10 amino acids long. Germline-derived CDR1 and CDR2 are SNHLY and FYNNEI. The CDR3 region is CASRDYGYTF. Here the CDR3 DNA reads TGTGCCAGCAGGGATTATGGCTACACCTTC.

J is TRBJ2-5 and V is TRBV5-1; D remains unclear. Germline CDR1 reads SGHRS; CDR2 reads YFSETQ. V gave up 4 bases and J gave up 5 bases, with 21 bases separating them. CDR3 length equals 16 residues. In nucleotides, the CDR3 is TGCGCCAGCAGCCAAGATCGGGCTAGGACCCTGGAGACCCAGTACTTC. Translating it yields CASSQDRARTLETQYF.

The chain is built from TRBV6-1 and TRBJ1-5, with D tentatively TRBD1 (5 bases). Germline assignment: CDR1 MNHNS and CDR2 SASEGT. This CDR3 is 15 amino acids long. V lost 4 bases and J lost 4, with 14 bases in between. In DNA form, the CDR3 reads TGTGCCAGCAGTGGGTCTGGGGGTAGGAATCAGCCCCAGCATTTT. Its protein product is CASSGSGGRNQPQHF.

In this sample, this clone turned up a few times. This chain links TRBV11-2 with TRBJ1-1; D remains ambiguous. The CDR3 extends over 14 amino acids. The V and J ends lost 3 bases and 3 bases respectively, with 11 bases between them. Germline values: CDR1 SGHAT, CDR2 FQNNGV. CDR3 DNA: TGTGCCAGCAGCTTCTCCATGGCGGACACTGAAGCTTTCTTT. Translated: CASSFSMADTEAFF.

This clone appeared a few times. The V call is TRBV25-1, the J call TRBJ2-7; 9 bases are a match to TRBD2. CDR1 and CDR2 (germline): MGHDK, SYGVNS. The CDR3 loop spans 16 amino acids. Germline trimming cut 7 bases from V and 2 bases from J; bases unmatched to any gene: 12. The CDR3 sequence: CASTPTPSSGTYEQYF. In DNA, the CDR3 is TGTGCCAGCACCCCAACCCCATCTAGCGGGACCTACGAGCAGTACTTC.

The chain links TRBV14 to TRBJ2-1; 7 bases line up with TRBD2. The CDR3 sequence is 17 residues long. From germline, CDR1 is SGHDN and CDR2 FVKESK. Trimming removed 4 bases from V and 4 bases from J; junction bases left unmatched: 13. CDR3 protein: CASSPTAGNSGYNEQFF. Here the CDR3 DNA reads TGTGCCAGCAGCCCTACAGCGGGAAATTCTGGTTACAATGAGCAGTTCTTC.

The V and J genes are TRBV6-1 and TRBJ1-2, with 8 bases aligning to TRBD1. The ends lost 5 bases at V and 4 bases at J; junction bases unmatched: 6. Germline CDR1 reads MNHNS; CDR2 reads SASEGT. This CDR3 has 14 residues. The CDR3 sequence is CASSTRQGTYGYTF. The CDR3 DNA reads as TGTGCCAGCAGTACTCGACAGGGGACCTATGGCTACACCTTC.

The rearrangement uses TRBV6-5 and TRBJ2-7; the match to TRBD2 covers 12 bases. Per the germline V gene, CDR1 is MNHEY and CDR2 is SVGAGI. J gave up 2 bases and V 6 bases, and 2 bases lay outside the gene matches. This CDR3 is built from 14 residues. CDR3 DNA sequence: TGTGCCAGCAGACCTAGCGGGAGGGCCTACGAGCAGTACTTC. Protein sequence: CASRPSGRAYEQYF.

The CDR3 region has the DNA TGTGCCACCAGCGCCCACTACACTGAAGCTTTCTTT. Its protein product is CATSAHYTEAFF. This rearrangement joins TRBV15 to TRBJ1-1; the D is unclear. The CDR3 loop spans 12 amino acids. Per the germline V gene, CDR1 is LNHNV and CDR2 is YYDKDF (reference sequence). V lost 5 bases to trimming and J lost 3 bases, with 7 bases between them.

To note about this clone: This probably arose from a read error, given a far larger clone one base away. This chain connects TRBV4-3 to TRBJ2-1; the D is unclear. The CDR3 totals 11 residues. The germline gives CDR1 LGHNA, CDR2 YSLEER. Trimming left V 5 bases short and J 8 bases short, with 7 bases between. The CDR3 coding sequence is TGCGCCAGCAGCTTTTGGGATGAGCAGTTCTTC. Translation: CASSFWDEQFF.

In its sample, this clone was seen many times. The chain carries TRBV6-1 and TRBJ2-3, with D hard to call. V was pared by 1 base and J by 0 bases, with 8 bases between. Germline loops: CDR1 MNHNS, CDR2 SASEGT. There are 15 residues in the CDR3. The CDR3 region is CASSEDLGSTDTQYF. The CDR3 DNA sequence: TGTGCCAGCAGTGAAGATTTAGGTAGCACAGATACGCAGTATTTT.

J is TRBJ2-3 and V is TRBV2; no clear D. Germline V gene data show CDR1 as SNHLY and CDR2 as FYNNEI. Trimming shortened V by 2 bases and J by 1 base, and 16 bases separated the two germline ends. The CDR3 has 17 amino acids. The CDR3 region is CASSESATGQGTDTQYF. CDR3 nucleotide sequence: TGTGCCAGCAGTGAATCGGCAACGGGCCAGGGCACAGATACGCAGTATTTT.

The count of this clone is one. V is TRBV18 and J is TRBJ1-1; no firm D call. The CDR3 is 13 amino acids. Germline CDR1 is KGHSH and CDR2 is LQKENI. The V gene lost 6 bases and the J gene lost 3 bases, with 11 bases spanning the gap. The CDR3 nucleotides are TGTGCCAGCTCGTCAGGACGATACACTGAAGCTTTCTTT. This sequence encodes CASSSGRYTEAFF.

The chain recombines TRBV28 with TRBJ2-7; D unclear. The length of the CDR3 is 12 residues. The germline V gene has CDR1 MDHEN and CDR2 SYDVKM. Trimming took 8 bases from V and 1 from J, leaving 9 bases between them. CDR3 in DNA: TGTGCCAGCGGGTCACCATCCTACGAGCAGTACTTC. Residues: CASGSPSYEQYF.

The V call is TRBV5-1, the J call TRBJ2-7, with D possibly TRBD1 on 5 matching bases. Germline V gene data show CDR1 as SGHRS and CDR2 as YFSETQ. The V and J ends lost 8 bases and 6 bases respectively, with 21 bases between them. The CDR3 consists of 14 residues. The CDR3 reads CASSQDSHLVEQYF. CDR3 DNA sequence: TGCGCCAGTTCCCAAGACAGCCACCTTGTCGAGCAGTACTTC.

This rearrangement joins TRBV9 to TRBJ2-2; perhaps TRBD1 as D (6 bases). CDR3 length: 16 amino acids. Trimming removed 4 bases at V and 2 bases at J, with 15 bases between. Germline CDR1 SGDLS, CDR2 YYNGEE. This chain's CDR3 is CASSLVWGPNTGELFF. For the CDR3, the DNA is TGTGCCAGCAGCCTCGTCTGGGGGCCCAACACCGGGGAGCTGTTTTTT.

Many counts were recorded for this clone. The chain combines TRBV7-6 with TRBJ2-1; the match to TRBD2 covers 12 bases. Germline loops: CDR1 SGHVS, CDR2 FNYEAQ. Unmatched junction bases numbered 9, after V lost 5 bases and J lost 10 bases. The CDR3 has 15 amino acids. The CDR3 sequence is CASSDASGGDREQFF. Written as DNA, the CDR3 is TGTGCCAGCAGCGACGCTAGCGGGGGGGACCGGGAGCAGTTCTTC.

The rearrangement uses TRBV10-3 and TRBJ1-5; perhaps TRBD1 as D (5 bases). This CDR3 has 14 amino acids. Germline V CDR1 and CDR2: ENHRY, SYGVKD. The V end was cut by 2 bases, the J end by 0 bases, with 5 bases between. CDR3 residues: CAISEGGSNQPQHF. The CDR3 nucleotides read TGTGCCATCAGTGAGGGGGGTAGCAATCAGCCCCAGCATTTT.

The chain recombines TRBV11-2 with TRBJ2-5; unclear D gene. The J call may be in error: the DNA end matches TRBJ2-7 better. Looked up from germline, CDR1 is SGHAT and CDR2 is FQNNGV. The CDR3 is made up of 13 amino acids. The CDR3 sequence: CASSIGPTYEQYF. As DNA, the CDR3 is TGTGCCAGCAGCATCGGGCCGACCTACGAGCAGTACTTC.